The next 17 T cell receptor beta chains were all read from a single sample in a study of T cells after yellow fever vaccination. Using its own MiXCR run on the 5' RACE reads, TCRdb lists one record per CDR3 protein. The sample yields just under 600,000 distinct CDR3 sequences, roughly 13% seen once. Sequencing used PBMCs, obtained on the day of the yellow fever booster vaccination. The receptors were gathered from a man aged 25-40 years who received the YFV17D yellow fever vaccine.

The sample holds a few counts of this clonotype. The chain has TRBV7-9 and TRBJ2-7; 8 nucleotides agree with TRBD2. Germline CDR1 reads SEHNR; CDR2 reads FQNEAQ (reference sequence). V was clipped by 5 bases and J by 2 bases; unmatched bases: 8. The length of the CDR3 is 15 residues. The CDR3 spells CASSKATSATYEQYF. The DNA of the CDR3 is TGTGCCAGCAGCAAAGCGACTAGCGCGACCTACGAGCAGTACTTC.

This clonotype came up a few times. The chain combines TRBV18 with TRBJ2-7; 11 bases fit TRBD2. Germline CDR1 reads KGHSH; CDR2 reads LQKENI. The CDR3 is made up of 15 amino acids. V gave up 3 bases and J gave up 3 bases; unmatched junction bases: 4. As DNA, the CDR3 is TGTGCCAGCTCACCTCGACTAGCGGGGTACTACGAGCAGTACTTC. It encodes CASSPRLAGYYEQYF.

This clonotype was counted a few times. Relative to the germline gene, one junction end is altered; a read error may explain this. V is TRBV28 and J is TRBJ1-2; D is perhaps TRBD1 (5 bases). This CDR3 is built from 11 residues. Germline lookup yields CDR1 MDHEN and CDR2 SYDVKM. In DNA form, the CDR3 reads TGTGCCAGCAGTTTGGGACGTGGTGAGACTTTC. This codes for CASSLGRGETF.

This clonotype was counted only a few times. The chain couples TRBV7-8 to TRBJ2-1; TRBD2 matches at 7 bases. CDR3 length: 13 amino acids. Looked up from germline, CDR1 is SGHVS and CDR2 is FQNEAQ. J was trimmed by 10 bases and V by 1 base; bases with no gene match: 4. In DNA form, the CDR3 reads TGTGCCAGCAGCTTAGTGGAGGGAGGGGAGCAGTTCTTC. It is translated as CASSLVEGGEQFF.

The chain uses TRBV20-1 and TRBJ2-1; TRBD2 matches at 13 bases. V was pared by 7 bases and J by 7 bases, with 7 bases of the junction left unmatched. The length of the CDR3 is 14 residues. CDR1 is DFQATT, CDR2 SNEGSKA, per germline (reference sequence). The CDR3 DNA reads TGCAGTGGACAGACTAGCGGGAGGAGTAATGAGCAGTTCTTC. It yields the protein CSGQTSGRSNEQFF.

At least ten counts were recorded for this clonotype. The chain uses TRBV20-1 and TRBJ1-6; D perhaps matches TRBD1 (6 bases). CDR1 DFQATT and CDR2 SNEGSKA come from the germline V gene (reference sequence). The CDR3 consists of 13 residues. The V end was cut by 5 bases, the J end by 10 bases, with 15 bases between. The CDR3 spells CSAAQGQQSPLHF. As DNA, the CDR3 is TGCAGTGCTGCTCAGGGGCAGCAGTCACCCCTCCACTTT.

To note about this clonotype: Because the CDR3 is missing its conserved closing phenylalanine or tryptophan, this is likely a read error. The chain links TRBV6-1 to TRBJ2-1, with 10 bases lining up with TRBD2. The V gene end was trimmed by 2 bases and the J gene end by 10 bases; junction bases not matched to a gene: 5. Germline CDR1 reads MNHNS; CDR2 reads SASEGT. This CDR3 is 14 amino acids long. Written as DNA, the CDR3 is TGTGCCAGCAGTGAACTAGCGGGAGTGGGAGAGCAGTTCCTC. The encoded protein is CASSELAGVGEQFL.

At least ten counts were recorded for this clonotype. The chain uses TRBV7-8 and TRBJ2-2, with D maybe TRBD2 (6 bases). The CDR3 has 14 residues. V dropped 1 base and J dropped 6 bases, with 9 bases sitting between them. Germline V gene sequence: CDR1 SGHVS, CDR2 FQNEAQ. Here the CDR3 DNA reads TGTGCCAGCAGCTTAGTTCGGGAGCCCGGGGAGCTGTTTTTT. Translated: CASSLVREPGELFF. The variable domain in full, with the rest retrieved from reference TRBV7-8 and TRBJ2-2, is GAGVSQSPRYKVAKRGQDVALRCDPISGHVSLFWYQQALGQGPEFLTYFQNEAQLDKSGLPSDRFFAERPEGSVSTLKIQRTQQEDSAVYLCASSLVREPGELFFGEGSRLTVL.

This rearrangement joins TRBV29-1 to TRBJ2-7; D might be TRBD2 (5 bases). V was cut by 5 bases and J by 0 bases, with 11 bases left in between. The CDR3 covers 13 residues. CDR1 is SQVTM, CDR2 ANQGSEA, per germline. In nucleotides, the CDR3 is TGCAGCGTTTGCGGGCCCAGCTCCTACGAGCAGTACTTC. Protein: CSVCGPSSYEQYF.

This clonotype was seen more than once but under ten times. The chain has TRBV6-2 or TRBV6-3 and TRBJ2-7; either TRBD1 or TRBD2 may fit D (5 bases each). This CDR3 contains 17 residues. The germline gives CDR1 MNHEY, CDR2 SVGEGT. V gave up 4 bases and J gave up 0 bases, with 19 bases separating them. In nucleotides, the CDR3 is TGTGCCAGCAGTTTTCAGAGGGGCAGGTCCACCTCCTACGAGCAGTACTTC. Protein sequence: CASSFQRGRSTSYEQYF.

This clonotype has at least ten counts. Here the CDR3 reads CASSLSGDVYEQYF. CDR3 sequence (DNA): TGCGCCAGCAGCTTGAGTGGGGACGTCTACGAGCAGTACTTC. The gene calls are TRBV5-1 and TRBJ2-7; D may be TRBD1 or TRBD2 (5 bases each). Germline CDR1 SGHRS, CDR2 YFSETQ. This CDR3 region has 14 residues. Trimming removed 1 base at V and 3 bases at J, with 11 bases between. The complete variable domain, with remaining parts taken from reference TRBV5-1 and TRBJ2-7, reads KAGVTQTPRYLIKTRGQQVTLSCSPISGHRSVSWYQQTPGQGLQFLFEYFSETQRNKGNFPGRFSGRQFSNSRSEMNVSTLELGDSALYLCASSLSGDVYEQYFGPGTRLTVT.

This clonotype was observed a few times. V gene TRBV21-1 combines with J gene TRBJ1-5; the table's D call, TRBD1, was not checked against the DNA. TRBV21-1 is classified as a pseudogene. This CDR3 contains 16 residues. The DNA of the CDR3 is TGTGCCAGCAGCGGCCGGGACAGGGGCCTAGATCAGCCCCAGCATTTT. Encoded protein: CASSGRDRGLDQPQHF.

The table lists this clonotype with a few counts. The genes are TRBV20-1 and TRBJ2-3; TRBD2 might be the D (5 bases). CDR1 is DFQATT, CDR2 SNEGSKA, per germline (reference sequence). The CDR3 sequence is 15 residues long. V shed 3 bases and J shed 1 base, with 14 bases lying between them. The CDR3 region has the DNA TGCAGTGCTAGGAAGCGGTCTAGACGCACAGATACGCAGTATTTT. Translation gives CSARKRSRRTDTQYF.

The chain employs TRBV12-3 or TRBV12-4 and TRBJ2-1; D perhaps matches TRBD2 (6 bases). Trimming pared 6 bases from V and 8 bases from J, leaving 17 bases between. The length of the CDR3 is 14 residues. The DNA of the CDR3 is TGTGCCAGCAGGAAGGGACTCGGGGTGGATGAGCAGTTCTTC. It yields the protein CASRKGLGVDEQFF.

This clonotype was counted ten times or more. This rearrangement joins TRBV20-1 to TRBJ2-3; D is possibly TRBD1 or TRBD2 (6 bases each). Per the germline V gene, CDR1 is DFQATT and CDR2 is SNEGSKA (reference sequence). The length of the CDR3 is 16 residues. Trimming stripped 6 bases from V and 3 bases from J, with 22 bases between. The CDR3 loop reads CSARRLGGGTTDTQYF. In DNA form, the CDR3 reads TGCAGTGCGCGACGACTAGGGGGAGGAACTACAGATACGCAGTATTTT.

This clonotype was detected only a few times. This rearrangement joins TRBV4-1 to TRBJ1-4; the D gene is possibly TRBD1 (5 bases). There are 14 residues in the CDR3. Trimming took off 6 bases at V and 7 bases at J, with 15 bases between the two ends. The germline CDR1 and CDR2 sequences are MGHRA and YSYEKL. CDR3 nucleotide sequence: TGCGCCAGCAGTCCAGGGTGGAGAAGTGAAAAACTGTTTTTT. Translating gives CASSPGWRSEKLFF.

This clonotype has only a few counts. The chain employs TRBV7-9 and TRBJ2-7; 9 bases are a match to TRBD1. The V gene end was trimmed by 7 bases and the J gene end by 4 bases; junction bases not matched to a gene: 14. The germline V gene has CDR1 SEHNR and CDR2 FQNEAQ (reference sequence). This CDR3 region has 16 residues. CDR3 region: CASMDRGTPNGYEQYF. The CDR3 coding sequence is TGTGCCAGCATGGACAGGGGCACCCCGAATGGATACGAGCAGTACTTC.